The 16 T cell receptor beta chains presented below share a single source sample, sequenced in a study of T cell repertoires in cytomegalovirus infection. No cognate antigen is known for these TCRs. TCRdb fed the reads into MiXCR, producing one record per CDR3 protein. The sample yields about 330,000 distinct CDR3 sequences, about a third seen once. Material: cultured PBMCs, obtained from culture after CMV antigen stimulation. The receptors come from a human donor in good health (CMV status not recorded). Some clones in this sample may be carry-over from other donors' samples.

This clonotype was found a few times. The rearrangement links TRBV12-5 to TRBJ2-6; 7 nucleotides line up with TRBD2. This CDR3 contains 16 residues. CDR1 and CDR2 from the germline V gene are LGHNT and FRNRAP. Losses at the gene ends were 6 bases for V and 0 bases for J; bases not matched to a gene: 5. The CDR3 DNA is TGTGCTAGTGGCGCAGCGGGGTTCTCTGGGGCCAACGTCCTGACTTTC. Residues: CASGAAGFSGANVLTF.

This clonotype was seen a handful of times. J is TRBJ2-7 and V is TRBV7-2, with 10 bases matching TRBD2. Trimming cost V 1 base and J 7 bases; bases outside gene matches: 7. CDR1 SGHTA and CDR2 FQGNSA come from the germline V gene. The CDR3 runs to 15 residues. The CDR3 DNA follows: TGTGCCAGCAGCTTAGACCCAGCGGGGGGGAGGGAGCAGTACGTC. Its translation: CASSLDPAGGREQYV.

This clonotype occurred once. The chain has TRBV6-2 or TRBV6-3 and TRBJ2-7; D perhaps matches TRBD2 (5 bases). The V end lost 8 bases, the J end lost 4 bases, and 21 bases lay between the germline ends. CDR3 size: 15 residues. Per the germline V gene, CDR1 is MNHEY and CDR2 is SVGEGT. The CDR3 nucleotides read TGTGCCAGCGGGGAAGAGGAGGACTGGCGGTACGAGCAGTACTTC. It codes for CASGEEEDWRYEQYF.

The chain uses TRBV6-1 and TRBJ1-1, with D unresolved. The CDR3 totals 14 residues. CDR1 and CDR2 (germline): MNHNS, SASEGT. The V end was cut by 5 bases, the J end by 1 base, with 11 bases between. The DNA for the CDR3 is TGTGCCAGCAGTTCCCCCCGGGAGAACACTGAAGCTTTCTTT. Translated, it gives CASSSPRENTEAFF.

V and J are TRBV4-1 and TRBJ2-1, with 10 positions matching TRBD2. With 3 bases clipped from V and 4 bases from J, the junction kept 6 bases outside the gene matches. CDR1 and CDR2 (germline): MGHRA, YSYEKL. The CDR3 covers 16 residues. The CDR3 nucleotides read TGCGCCAGCAGCCATGCTCGGACTAGCGGATACAATGAGCAGTTCTTC. It codes for CASSHARTSGYNEQFF.

The chain combines TRBV7-2 with TRBJ2-2; D may be TRBD2 (5 bases). The V end was cut by 5 bases, the J end by 3 bases, with 19 bases between. The CDR3 extends over 17 amino acids. Germline CDR1 and CDR2: SGHTA and FQGNSA. As DNA, the CDR3 is TGTGCCAGCAGCCCAACCGGACTGGGTATATACACCGGGGAGCTGTTTTTT. Protein sequence: CASSPTGLGIYTGELFF.

The rearrangement links TRBV12-3 or TRBV12-4 to TRBJ1-4; unclear D gene. With 3 bases removed from V and 5 bases from J, the gap between germline ends came to 10 bases. This CDR3 has 14 residues. DNA of the CDR3: TGTGCCAGCAGTTTTCGACAATCGAATGAAAAACTGTTTTTT. Translating gives CASSFRQSNEKLFF.

The V and J genes are TRBV6-1 and TRBJ2-5; 7 positions match TRBD1. Germline CDR1 MNHNS, CDR2 SASEGT. The V gene end was trimmed by 6 bases and the J gene end by 4 bases; junction bases not matched to a gene: 11. This CDR3 is 15 amino acids long. The CDR3 protein is CASSYYPQGRETQYF. The CDR3 DNA follows: TGTGCCAGCAGCTACTACCCACAGGGGCGAGAGACCCAGTACTTC.

This chain links TRBV10-3 with TRBJ1-5, with TRBD1 matching over 11 bases. The length of the CDR3 is 16 residues. V lost 2 bases to trimming and J lost 6 bases; unmatched junction nucleotides: 6. Germline CDR1 reads ENHRY; CDR2 reads SYGVKD. The DNA for the CDR3 is TGTGCCATCAGTGAGCAATGGACAGGGGGCGGTCAGCCCCAGCATTTT. This encodes CAISEQWTGGGQPQHF.

This rearrangement joins TRBV19 to TRBJ2-1; the match to TRBD2 covers 13 bases. Germline-derived CDR1 and CDR2 are LNHDA and SQIVND (reference sequence). Losses at the gene ends were 9 bases for V and 7 bases for J; bases not matched to a gene: 12. CDR3 length: 16 amino acids. This chain's CDR3 is CASGTSGNAFLNEQFF. In DNA, the CDR3 is TGTGCCAGCGGGACTAGCGGGAACGCGTTCTTAAATGAGCAGTTCTTC.

The V and J genes are TRBV12-3 or TRBV12-4 and TRBJ2-1, with a possible D match to TRBD1 (6 bases). With 8 bases removed from V and 4 bases from J, the gap between germline ends came to 15 bases. The CDR3 runs 14 residues. This chain's CDR3 is CASGGTDRYNEQFF. DNA for the CDR3: TGTGCCAGCGGGGGCACGGACCGATACAATGAGCAGTTCTTC.

This clonotype was recorded a few times. The V call is TRBV4-1, the J call TRBJ2-7; 7 positions agree with TRBD1. Per germline, CDR1 MGHRA and CDR2 YSYEKL. J gave up 2 bases and V 1 base, and 8 bases lay outside the gene matches. The CDR3 consists of 16 residues. The CDR3 is CASSQGTGALPYEQYF. The CDR3 DNA sequence: TGCGCCAGCAGCCAAGGCACAGGGGCCCTACCCTACGAGCAGTACTTC.

There are a few counts of this clonotype. The V gene is TRBV7-9, the J gene TRBJ1-1; D might be TRBD1 (5 bases). Germline V gene sequence: CDR1 SEHNR, CDR2 FQNEAQ (reference sequence). This CDR3 region has 14 residues. V gave up 6 bases and J gave up 4 bases, with 15 bases separating them. CDR3 sequence: CASRPPRRATEAFF. Written as DNA, the CDR3 is TGTGCCAGCAGACCCCCCCGCAGGGCCACTGAAGCTTTCTTT.

This clonotype was seen more than once but under ten times. The rearrangement uses TRBV7-2 and TRBJ2-5; D ambiguous. Between the trimmed V and J ends, which lost 4 bases and 4 bases, there was a span of 16 bases. Per the germline V gene, CDR1 is SGHTA and CDR2 is FQGNSA. The length of the CDR3 is 15 residues. CDR3 amino acids: CASSSAVSRGETQYF. The CDR3 region has the DNA TGTGCCAGCAGCTCCGCGGTCTCACGAGGAGAGACCCAGTACTTC. The whole variable domain, filled in from reference TRBV7-2 and TRBJ2-5, reads GAGVSQSPSNKVTEKGKDVELRCDPISGHTALYWYRQSLGQGLEFLIYFQGNSAPDKSGLPSDRFSAERTGGSVSTLTIQRTQQEDSAVYLCASSSAVSRGETQYFGPGTRLLVL.

J is TRBJ1-5 and V is TRBV28; no clear D gene. CDR3 length: 17 residues. Germline CDR1 and CDR2: MDHEN and SYDVKM. Trimming left V 3 bases short and J 4 bases short, with 19 bases between. CDR3 in amino acids: CASSFRLRGAVNQPQHF. CDR3 nucleotides: TGTGCCAGCAGTTTTCGGCTACGAGGTGCTGTTAATCAGCCCCAGCATTTT.

Many counts were recorded for this clonotype. V usage is TRBV7-2 and J usage is TRBJ1-5; no firm D call. Germline assignment: CDR1 SGHTA and CDR2 FQGNSA. V lost 0 bases and J lost 3, with 6 bases in between. The CDR3 length is 14 residues. The CDR3 sequence: CASSLALNNQPQHF. The CDR3 coding sequence is TGTGCCAGCAGCTTAGCTCTAAACAATCAGCCCCAGCATTTT.